This TCR beta chain was observed in a study of neurological immune-mediated disorders. Study-wide results and limits: Multiple sclerosis, the disease with the least TCR clonal expansion, fell below healthy controls, whereas HTLV-1-associated myelopathy showed the most.

This clonotype was seen many times. Its antigen is as yet unknown. With 10-nucleotide random UMIs, 5'RACE was used to make the cDNA. TCRdb ran MiXCR on the 5' RACE reads and lists one entry per CDR3 protein. The top ten hold more than 7% of the sample, which has approximately 36,000 distinct CDR3 sequences, about 3.3% seen once. The sample's time point: longitudinal time-point 1 (baseline). Material for sequencing was PBMCs. The clonotype originates from an older woman with multiple sclerosis.

The CDR3 region has the DNA TGCGCCAGCAGCCGACCGGGGGGGAACACTGAAGCTTTCTTT. It translates to CASSRPGGNTEAFF. This chain links TRBV5-1 with TRBJ1-1, with a tentative D call TRBD1 (5 bases). V lost 4 bases and J lost 1, with 11 bases in between. The CDR3 is 14 amino acids. Germline values: CDR1 SGHRS, CDR2 YFSETQ.